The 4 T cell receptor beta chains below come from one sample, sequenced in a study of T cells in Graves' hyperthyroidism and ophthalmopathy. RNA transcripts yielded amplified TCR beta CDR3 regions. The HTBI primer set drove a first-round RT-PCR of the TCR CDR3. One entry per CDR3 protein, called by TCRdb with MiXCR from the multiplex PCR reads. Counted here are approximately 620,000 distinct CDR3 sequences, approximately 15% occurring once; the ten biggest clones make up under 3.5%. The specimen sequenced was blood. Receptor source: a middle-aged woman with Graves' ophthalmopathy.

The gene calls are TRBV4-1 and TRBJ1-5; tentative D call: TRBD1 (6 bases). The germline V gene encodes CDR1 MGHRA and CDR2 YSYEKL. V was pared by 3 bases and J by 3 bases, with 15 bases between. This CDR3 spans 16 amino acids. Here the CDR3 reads CASSQGRTALNQPQHF. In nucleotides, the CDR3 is TGCGCCAGCAGCCAGGGAAGGACAGCCCTCAATCAGCCCCAGCATTTT.

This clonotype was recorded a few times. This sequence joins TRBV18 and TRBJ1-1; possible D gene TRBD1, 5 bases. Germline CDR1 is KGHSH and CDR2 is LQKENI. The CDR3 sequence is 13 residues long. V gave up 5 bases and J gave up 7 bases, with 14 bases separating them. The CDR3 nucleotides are TGTGCCAGCTCAGCAATACAGGCCGGTGAAGCTTTCTTT. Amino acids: CASSAIQAGEAFF.

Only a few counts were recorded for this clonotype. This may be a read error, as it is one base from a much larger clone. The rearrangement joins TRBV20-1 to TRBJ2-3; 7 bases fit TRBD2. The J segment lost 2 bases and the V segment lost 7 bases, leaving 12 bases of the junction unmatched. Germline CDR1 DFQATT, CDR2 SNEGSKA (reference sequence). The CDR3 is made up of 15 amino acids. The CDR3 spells CSVIFTRGITDTQYF. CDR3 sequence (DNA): TGCAGTGTAATCTTCACGCGGGGGATCACAGATACGCAGTATTTT.

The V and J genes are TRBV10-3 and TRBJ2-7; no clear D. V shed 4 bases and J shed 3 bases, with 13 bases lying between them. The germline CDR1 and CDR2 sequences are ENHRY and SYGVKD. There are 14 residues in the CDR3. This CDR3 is CAISAVTDGYEQYF. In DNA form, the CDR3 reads TGTGCCATCAGTGCGGTGACGGACGGCTACGAGCAGTACTTC.